A selection of T cell receptor beta chains follows, all from one sample in a study of a mutant IDH1 vaccine in newly diagnosed glioma. Clones were read by immunoSEQ multiplex PCR, and TCRdb kept only the in-frame ones, dropping some. The table shows approximately 32,000 clones, with around 90% occurring only once. For these receptors, no antigen is known. The sample was PBMCs, taken from a glioma patient whose treatment included an IDH1 peptide vaccine. These receptor sequences come from a man between 40 and 49 years old with glioma. The CDR3 runs from the conserved cysteine through the conserved F or W. Each record gives: V gene, clone size, D gene, J gene, CDR3 protein, CDR3 DNA. The D gene is left open where the match is weak. Only part of the rows carry a size: once, few, many, or a class if the clone is expanded.

V gene: TRBV6-4
clone size: -
D gene: -
J gene: TRBJ2-3
CDR3 protein: CASSDGLGTDTQYF
CDR3 DNA: TGTGCCAGCAGTGACGGCCTTGGCACAGATACGCAGTATTTT

V gene: TRBV11-2
clone size: once
D gene: TRBD1
J gene: TRBJ1-1
CDR3 protein: CASSPYPGQGAWNTEAFF
CDR3 DNA: TGTGCCAGCAGCCCGTATCCGGGACAGGGGGCTTGGAACACTGAAGCTTTCTTT

V gene: TRBV6-5
clone size: -
D gene: -
J gene: TRBJ2-6
CDR3 protein: CASRRPSGANVLTF
CDR3 DNA: TGTGCCAGCAGGAGACCCTCTGGGGCCAACGTCCTGACTTTC

V gene: TRBV2
clone size: -
D gene: TRBD2
J gene: TRBJ2-3
CDR3 protein: CASSERLAGTDTQYF
CDR3 DNA: TGTGCCAGCAGTGAACGACTAGCGGGGACAGATACGCAGTATTTT

V gene: TRBV2
clone size: -
D gene: -
J gene: TRBJ2-2
CDR3 protein: CASKVGRGNTGELFF
CDR3 DNA: TGTGCCAGCAAGGTTGGCAGGGGGAACACCGGGGAGCTGTTTTTT

V gene: TRBV25-1
clone size: few
D gene: -
J gene: TRBJ2-6
CDR3 protein: CASSLSQGTGANVLTF
CDR3 DNA: TGTGCCAGCAGCCTCTCCCAGGGTACTGGGGCCAACGTCCTGACTTTC

V gene: TRBV11-2
clone size: -
D gene: TRBD2
J gene: TRBJ2-2
CDR3 protein: CASSTSGTYTGELFF
CDR3 DNA: TGTGCCAGCAGCACGAGCGGGACCTACACCGGGGAGCTGTTTTTT

V gene: TRBV4-1
clone size: once
D gene: TRBD2
J gene: TRBJ2-7
CDR3 protein: CASSQEAGAFSYEQYF
CDR3 DNA: TGCGCCAGCAGCCAAGAAGCGGGAGCCTTCTCCTACGAGCAGTACTTC

V gene: TRBV4-1
clone size: -
D gene: -
J gene: TRBJ1-4
CDR3 protein: CASSQEELGEKLFF
CDR3 DNA: TGCGCCAGCAGCCAAGAAGAGTTAGGCGAAAAACTGTTTTTT

V gene: TRBV5-4
clone size: -
D gene: TRBD1
J gene: TRBJ2-1
CDR3 protein: CASSLVRDSAQFF
CDR3 DNA: TGTGCCAGCAGCTTGGTTCGGGACAGCGCGCAGTTCTTC

V gene: TRBV7-3
clone size: once
D gene: TRBD1
J gene: TRBJ1-1
CDR3 protein: CASSPGTGGANTEAFF
CDR3 DNA: TGTGCCAGCAGCCCCGGGACAGGGGGCGCAAACACTGAAGCTTTCTTT

V gene: TRBV5-6
clone size: -
D gene: -
J gene: TRBJ1-2
CDR3 protein: CASSADRNYGYTF
CDR3 DNA: TGTGCCAGCAGCGCCGACAGAAACTATGGCTACACCTTC

V gene: TRBV30
clone size: once
D gene: -
J gene: TRBJ1-1
CDR3 protein: CARGGAGGEAFF
CDR3 DNA: TGTGCCCGGGGAGGGGCGGGAGGAGAAGCTTTCTTT

V gene: TRBV6-5
clone size: -
D gene: TRBD2
J gene: TRBJ2-3
CDR3 protein: CASSPRGGDTQYF
CDR3 DNA: TGTGCCAGCAGTCCTCGGGGAGGGGATACGCAGTATTTT

V gene: TRBV28
clone size: -
D gene: TRBD2
J gene: TRBJ2-1
CDR3 protein: CASSTIAGSSYNEQFF
CDR3 DNA: TGTGCCAGCAGCACAATAGCGGGCAGCTCCTACAATGAGCAGTTCTTC

V gene: TRBV19
clone size: -
D gene: -
J gene: TRBJ1-2
CDR3 protein: CASSQSSLEGYTF
CDR3 DNA: TGTGCCAGTAGCCAGTCGTCCTTAGAGGGCTACACCTTC

V gene: TRBV7-3
clone size: -
D gene: -
J gene: TRBJ2-3
CDR3 protein: CASRITSTDTQYF
CDR3 DNA: TGTGCCAGCAGGATAACTAGCACAGATACGCAGTATTTT

V gene: TRBV7-2
clone size: once
D gene: TRBD1
J gene: TRBJ2-3
CDR3 protein: CASSDRVGTDTQYF
CDR3 DNA: TGTGCCAGCAGCGACAGGGTTGGCACAGATACGCAGTATTTT

V gene: TRBV7-2
clone size: -
D gene: -
J gene: TRBJ2-7
CDR3 protein: CVSSLTPGGSYEQYF
CDR3 DNA: TGTGTCAGCAGCTTAACGCCCGGGGGCTCCTACGAGCAGTACTTC

V gene: TRBV29-1
clone size: -
D gene: -
J gene: TRBJ2-3
CDR3 protein: CSGSVVTDTQYF
CDR3 DNA: TGCAGTGGCTCGGTGGTCACAGATACGCAGTATTTT

V gene: TRBV18
clone size: -
D gene: -
J gene: TRBJ1-2
CDR3 protein: CASSPRKENYGYTF
CDR3 DNA: TGTGCCAGCTCACCTCGAAAAGAGAACTATGGCTACACCTTC

V gene: TRBV18
clone size: -
D gene: -
J gene: TRBJ1-1
CDR3 protein: CASSPQNTEAFF
CDR3 DNA: TGTGCCAGCTCCCCCCAGAACACTGAAGCTTTCTTT

V gene: TRBV6-1
clone size: -
D gene: -
J gene: TRBJ1-2
CDR3 protein: CASSEPAVYGYTF
CDR3 DNA: TGTGCCAGCAGTGAACCCGCTGTCTATGGCTACACCTTC

V gene: TRBV18
clone size: -
D gene: -
J gene: TRBJ1-1
CDR3 protein: CASSPASTEAFF
CDR3 DNA: TGTGCCAGCTCGCCAGCTAGCACTGAAGCTTTCTTT

V gene: TRBV5-6
clone size: -
D gene: -
J gene: TRBJ2-1
CDR3 protein: CASSFFTQGGNNEQFF
CDR3 DNA: TGTGCCAGCAGCTTCTTCACCCAAGGGGGGAACAATGAGCAGTTCTTC

V gene: TRBV7-2
clone size: -
D gene: -
J gene: TRBJ2-4
CDR3 protein: CASSLARGRVGKNIQYF
CDR3 DNA: TGTGCCAGCAGCTTAGCGAGGGGTAGGGTCGGCAAAAACATTCAGTACTTC

V gene: TRBV28
clone size: -
D gene: TRBD1
J gene: TRBJ1-5
CDR3 protein: CASRLQGDNQPQHF
CDR3 DNA: TGTGCCAGCAGGCTACAGGGGGACAATCAGCCCCAGCATTTT